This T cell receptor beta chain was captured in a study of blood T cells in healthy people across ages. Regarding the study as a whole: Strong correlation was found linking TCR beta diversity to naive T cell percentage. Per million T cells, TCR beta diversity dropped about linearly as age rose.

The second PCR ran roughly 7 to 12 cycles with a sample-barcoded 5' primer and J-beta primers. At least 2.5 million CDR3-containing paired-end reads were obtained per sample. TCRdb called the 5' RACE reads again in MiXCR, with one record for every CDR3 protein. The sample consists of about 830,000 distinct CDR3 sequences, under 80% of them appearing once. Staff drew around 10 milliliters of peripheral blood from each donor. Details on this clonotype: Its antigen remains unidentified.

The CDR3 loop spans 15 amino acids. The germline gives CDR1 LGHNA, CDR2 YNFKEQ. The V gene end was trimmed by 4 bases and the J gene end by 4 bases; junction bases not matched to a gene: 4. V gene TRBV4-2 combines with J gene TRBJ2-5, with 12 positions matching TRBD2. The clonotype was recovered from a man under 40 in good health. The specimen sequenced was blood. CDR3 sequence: CASSLTTSGGETQYF. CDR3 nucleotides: TGTGCCAGCAGCCTCACGACTAGCGGGGGAGAGACCCAGTACTTC.